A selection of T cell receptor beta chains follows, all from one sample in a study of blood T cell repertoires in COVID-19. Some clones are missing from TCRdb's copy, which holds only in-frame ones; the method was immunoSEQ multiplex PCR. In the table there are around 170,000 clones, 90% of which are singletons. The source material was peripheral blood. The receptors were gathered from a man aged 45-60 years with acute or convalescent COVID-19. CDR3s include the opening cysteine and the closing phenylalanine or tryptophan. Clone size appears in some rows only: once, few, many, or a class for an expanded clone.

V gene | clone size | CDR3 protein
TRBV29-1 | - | CSVHSGSYEQYF
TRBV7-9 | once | CASSLGDRVGEKLFF
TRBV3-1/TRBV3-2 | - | CASSQGVYQPQHF
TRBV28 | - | CASSLASGVGTDTQYF
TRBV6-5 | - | CASSYTYRGRAFF
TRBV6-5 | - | CASSSRTGYEQFF
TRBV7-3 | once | CASSLTPLDRNTEAFF
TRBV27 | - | CASSSGRPWGGYTF
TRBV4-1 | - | CASSPWTPTNEKLFF
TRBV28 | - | CASRPQTGGNQPQHF
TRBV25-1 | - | CASSDSSSGANVLTF
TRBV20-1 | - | CSGGKAGTQYF
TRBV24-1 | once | CATSDELAMGDTQYF
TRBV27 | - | CASSFDRTLRSSYNSPLHF
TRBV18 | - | CASSPLSAGGPTETQYF
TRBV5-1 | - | CASSLSGAWYDEQFF